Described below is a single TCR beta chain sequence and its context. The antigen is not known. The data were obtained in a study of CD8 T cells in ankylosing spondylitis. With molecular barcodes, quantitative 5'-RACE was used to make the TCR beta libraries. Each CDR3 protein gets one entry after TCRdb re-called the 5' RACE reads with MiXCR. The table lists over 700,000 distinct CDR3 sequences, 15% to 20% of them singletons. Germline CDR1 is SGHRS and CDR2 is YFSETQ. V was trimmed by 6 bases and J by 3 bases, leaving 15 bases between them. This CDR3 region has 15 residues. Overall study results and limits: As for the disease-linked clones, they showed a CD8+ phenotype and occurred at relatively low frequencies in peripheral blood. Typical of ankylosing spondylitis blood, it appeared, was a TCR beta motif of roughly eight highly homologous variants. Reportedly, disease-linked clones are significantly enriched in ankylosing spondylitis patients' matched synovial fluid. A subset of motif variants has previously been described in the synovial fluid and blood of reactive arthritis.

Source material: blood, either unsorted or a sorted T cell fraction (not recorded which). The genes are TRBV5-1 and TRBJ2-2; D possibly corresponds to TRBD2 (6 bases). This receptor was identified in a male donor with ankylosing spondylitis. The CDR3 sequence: CASTRGDGDTGELFF. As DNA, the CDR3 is TGCGCCAGCACCCGCGGGGACGGGGACACCGGGGAGCTGTTTTTT.